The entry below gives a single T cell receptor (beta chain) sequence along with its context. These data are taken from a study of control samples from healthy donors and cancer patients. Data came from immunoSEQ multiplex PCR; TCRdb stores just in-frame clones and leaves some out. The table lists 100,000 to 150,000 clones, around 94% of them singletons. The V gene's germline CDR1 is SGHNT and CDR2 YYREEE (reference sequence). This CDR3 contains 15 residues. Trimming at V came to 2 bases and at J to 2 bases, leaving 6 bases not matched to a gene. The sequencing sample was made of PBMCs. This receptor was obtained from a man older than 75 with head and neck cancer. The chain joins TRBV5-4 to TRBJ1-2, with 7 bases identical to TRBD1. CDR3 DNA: TGTGCCAGCAGCTTTCAGGGGGGCGCGAACTATGGCTACACCTTC. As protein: CASSFQGGANYGYTF. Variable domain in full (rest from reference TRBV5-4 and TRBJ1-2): ETGVTQSPTHLIKTRGQQVTLRCSSQSGHNTVSWYQQALGQGPQFIFQYYREEENGRGNFPPRFSGLQFPNYSSELNVNALELDDSALYLCASSFQGGANYGYTFGSGTRLTVV.